This T cell receptor beta chain comes out of a study of T cells in localized non-small cell lung cancer. General study results and limits: Adjacent lung had a median about 60 of the 100 largest tumor clones. Because researchers sequenced only one region of the tumor, heterogeneity is still possible.

Sequencing was performed with immunoSEQ multiplex PCR; in TCRdb, only in-frame clones are kept and a portion is missing. The top ten clones hold 12% of a sample with approximately 30,000 clones, about 91% of them seen once. Trimming left V 2 bases short and J 6 bases short, with 10 bases between. This CDR3 contains 14 residues. Looked up from germline, CDR1 is KGHSH and CDR2 is LQKENI. Notes on this clone: The antigen remains unidentified.

The sequences come from peripheral blood mononuclear cells, collected before any cancer treatment. V is TRBV18 and J is TRBJ2-2, with D perhaps matching TRBD2 (5 bases). This sequence was found in a female donor aged 60 or older with stage II lung adenocarcinoma. The CDR3 sequence: CASSPKRGSGELFF. In nucleotides, the CDR3 is TGTGCCAGCTCACCAAAACGGGGTTCCGGGGAGCTGTTTTTT.